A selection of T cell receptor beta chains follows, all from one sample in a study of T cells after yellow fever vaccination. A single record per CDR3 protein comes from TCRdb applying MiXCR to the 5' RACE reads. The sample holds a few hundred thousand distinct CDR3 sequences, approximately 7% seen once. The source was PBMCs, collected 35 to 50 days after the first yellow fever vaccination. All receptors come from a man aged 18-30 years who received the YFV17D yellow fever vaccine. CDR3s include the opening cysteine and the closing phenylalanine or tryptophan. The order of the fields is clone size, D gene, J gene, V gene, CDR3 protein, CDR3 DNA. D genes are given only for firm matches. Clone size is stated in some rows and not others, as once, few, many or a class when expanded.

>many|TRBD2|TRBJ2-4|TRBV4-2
CASSQGRQRGLKNIQYF
TGTGCCAGCAGCCAAGGTCGGCAGCGGGGGCTGAAAAACATTCAGTACTTC
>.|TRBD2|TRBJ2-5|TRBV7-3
CASSTTSGEAGETQYF
TGTGCCAGCAGCACAACTAGCGGGGAGGCCGGGGAGACCCAGTACTTC
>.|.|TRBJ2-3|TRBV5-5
CASSPTTADTQYF
TGTGCCAGCAGCCCAACGACAGCAGATACGCAGTATTTT
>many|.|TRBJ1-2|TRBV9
CASSGQGANYGYTF
TGTGCCAGCAGCGGACAAGGGGCTAACTATGGCTACACCTTC
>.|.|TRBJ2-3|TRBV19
CASSAGVADTQYF
TGTGCCAGTAGTGCCGGGGTAGCGGATACGCAGTATTTT
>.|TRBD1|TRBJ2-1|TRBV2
CASRRDGTGGNEQFF
TGTGCCAGCAGACGGGACGGGACAGGGGGCAATGAGCAGTTCTTC
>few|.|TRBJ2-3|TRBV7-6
CASSLDMSSTDTQYF
TGTGCCAGCAGCTTAGATATGTCGAGCACAGATACGCAGTATTTT
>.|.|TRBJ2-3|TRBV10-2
CASSESKLTDTQYF
TGCGCCAGCAGTGAGTCGAAGCTGACAGATACGCAGTATTTT
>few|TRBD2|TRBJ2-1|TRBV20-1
CCARASGGANYNEQFF
TGCTGTGCTAGAGCTAGCGGGGGGGCCAACTACAATGAGCAGTTCTTC
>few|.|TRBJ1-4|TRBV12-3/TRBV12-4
CASSFVVGKLFF
TGTGCCAGCAGTTTTGTTGTGGGGAAACTGTTTTTT
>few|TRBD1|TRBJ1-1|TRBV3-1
CASSQNDRGGAFF
TGTGCCAGCAGCCAGAACGACAGGGGGGGAGCTTTCTTT
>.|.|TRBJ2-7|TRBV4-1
CASRAQAYPYEQYF
TGCGCCAGCAGGGCTCAGGCATACCCCTACGAGCAGTACTTC
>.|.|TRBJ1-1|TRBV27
CASSFFGNTEAFF
TGTGCCAGCAGTTTCTTCGGGAACACTGAAGCTTTCTTT
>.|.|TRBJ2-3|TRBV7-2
CASSSVRHTQYF
TGTGCCAGCAGCTCCGTTAGGCATACGCAGTATTTT
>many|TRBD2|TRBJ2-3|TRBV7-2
CASSLLAGVTDTQYF
TGTGCCAGCAGCTTACTAGCGGGGGTAACAGATACGCAGTATTTT
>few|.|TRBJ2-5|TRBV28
CASSFTWFRAGETQYF
TGTGCCAGCAGTTTTACCTGGTTTAGGGCTGGTGAGACCCAGTACTTC
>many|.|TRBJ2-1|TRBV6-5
CASSQGNEQFF
TGTGCCAGCAGCCAGGGGAATGAGCAGTTCTTC
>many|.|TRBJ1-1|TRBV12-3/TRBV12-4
CASSLGVGTEAFF
TGTGCCAGCAGTCTAGGGGTCGGCACTGAAGCTTTCTTT
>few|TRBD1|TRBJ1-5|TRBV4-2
CASSQVGQGEYSNQPQHF
TGTGCCAGCAGCCAAGTGGGACAGGGGGAATATAGCAATCAGCCCCAGCATTTT
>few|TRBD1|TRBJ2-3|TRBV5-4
CATGFRAIRTGDSTDTQYF
TGTGCCACCGGCTTTAGAGCGATTAGGACAGGCGATAGCACAGATACGCAGTATTTT
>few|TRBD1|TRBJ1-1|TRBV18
CASSQQGGKMNTEAFF
TGTGCCAGCTCACAGCAGGGGGGAAAGATGAACACTGAAGCTTTCTTT
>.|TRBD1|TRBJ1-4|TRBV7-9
CASSRTGGIYEKLFF
TGTGCCAGCAGCAGAACAGGGGGCATATATGAAAAACTGTTTTTT
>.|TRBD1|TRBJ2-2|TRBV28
CASTVFRDSPMAGELFF
TGTGCCAGCACCGTCTTCCGGGACAGCCCTATGGCCGGGGAGCTGTTTTTT
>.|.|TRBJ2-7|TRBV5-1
CASSQERVGEQYF
TGCGCCAGCAGCCAAGAAAGGGTCGGCGAGCAGTACTTC
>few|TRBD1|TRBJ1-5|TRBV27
CASSFMGQGNQPQHF
TGTGCCAGCAGTTTTATGGGACAGGGAAACCAGCCCCAGCATTTT
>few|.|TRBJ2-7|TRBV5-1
CASSSSSYSYEQYF
TGCGCCAGCAGCTCATCTTCCTACTCCTACGAGCAGTACTTC
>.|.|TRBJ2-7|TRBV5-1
CASSSSGEQYF
TGCGCCAGCAGCTCCTCGGGCGAGCAGTACTTC
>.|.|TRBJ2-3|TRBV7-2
CASSFSLSTDTQYF
TGTGCCAGCAGCTTTTCCCTTAGCACAGATACGCAGTATTTT